This TCR beta chain comes out of a study of blood T cell repertoires in COVID-19. Overall study: Acute-phase and convalescent COVID-19 samples originated in the United States, Italy and Spain. Nucleic acid was either cDNA or gDNA, and it came from T cells, B-cell-depleted T cells, or PBMCs.

The cohort comprised adults aged about 18 to 100 years residing in about two dozen US areas. Participant-given clinical history determined each cohort assignment. Clones were read by immunoSEQ multiplex PCR, and TCRdb kept only the in-frame ones, dropping some. The repertoire holds roughly 190,000 clones, roughly 82% seen once, with about an eighth in the top ten. V was pared by 2 bases and J by 7 bases, with 4 bases of the junction left unmatched. This CDR3 has 14 residues. In germline, CDR1 is MNHEY, CDR2 SVGEGT. The receptor was derived from a man aged 40-49 years who had recovered from COVID-19. The chain recombines TRBV6-2 or TRBV6-3 with TRBJ2-4; 8 bases agree with TRBD1. Sequenced: PBMCs or T cells enriched from blood (not recorded which). The CDR3 DNA reads as TGTGCCAGCAGTTACGTCCGGGACAGGAACATTCAGTACTTC. Protein product: CASSYVRDRNIQYF.